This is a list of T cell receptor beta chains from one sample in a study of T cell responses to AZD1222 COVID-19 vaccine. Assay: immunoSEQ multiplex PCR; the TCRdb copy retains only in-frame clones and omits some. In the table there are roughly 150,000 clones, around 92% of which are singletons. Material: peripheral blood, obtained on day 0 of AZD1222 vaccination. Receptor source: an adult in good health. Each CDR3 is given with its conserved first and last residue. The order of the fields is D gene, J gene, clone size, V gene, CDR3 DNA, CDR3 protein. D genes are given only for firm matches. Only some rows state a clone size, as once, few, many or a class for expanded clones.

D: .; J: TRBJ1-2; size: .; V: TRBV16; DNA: TGTGCCAGCAGCCAATTCTTGGCAGATAACTATGGCTACACCTTC; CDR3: CASSQFLADNYGYTF
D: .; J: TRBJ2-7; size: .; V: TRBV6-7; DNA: TGTGCCTTTGCGCCCCGGGGGGCCGGCGAGCAGTACTTC; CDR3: CAFAPRGAGEQYF
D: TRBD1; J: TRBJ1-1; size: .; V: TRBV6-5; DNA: TGTGCCAGCAGGGACAGGGGCTACACTGAAGCTTTCTTT; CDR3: CASRDRGYTEAFF
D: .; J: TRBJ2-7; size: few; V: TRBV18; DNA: TGTGCCAGCTCACCTGGAGATCGGGTCCTCCACGAGCAGTACTTC; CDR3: CASSPGDRVLHEQYF
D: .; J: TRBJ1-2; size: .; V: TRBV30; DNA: TGTGCCTGGAGTGTCGGGCCCCCCTATGGCTACACCTTC; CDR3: CAWSVGPPYGYTF
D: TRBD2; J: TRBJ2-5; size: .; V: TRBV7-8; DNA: TGTGCCAGCAGCTTAGCTAGACTAGCGGGGGGCTTAAGGGAGACCCAGTACTTC; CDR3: CASSLARLAGGLRETQYF
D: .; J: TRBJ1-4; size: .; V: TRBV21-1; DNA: TGTGCCAGCAGCCTTGACAACCTTCTGGAAAAACTGTTTTTT; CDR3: CASSLDNLLEKLFF
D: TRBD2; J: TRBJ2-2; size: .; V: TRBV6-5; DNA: TGTGCCAGCAACAGACTAGCGGGGAGGGGCGGGGAGCTGTTTTTT; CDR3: CASNRLAGRGGELFF
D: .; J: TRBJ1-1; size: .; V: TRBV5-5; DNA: TGTGCCAGCAGCTTGGGGTTGGTAGGGCAGATGAACACTGAAGCTTTCTTT; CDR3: CASSLGLVGQMNTEAFF
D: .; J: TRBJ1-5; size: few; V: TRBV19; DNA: TGTGCCAGTAGCCCCCGGGGACAGCCCCAGCATTTT; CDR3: CASSPRGQPQHF
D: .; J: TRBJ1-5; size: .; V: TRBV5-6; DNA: TGTGCCAGCAGCTTGGCCCAGGGGAGCAATCAGCCCCAGCATTTT; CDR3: CASSLAQGSNQPQHF
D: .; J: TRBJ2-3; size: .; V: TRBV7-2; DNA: TGTGCCAGCAGCTTAGCTGGGTACACAGATACGCAGTATTTT; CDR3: CASSLAGYTDTQYF
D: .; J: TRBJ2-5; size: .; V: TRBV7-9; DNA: TGTGCCAGCAGCTTAGCGAGGGAGACCCAGTACTTC; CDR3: CASSLARETQYF
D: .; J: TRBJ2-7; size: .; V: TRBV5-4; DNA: TGTGCCAGCAGCCCGACGGCAGGCCCCCCCTACGAGCAGTACTTC; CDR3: CASSPTAGPPYEQYF
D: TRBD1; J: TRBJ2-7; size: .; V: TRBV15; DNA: TGTGCCACCAGCAGAGCGGGACAGGGGGCTGACGAGCAGTACTTC; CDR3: CATSRAGQGADEQYF
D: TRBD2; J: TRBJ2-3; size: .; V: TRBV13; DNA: TGTGCCAGCAGCTCACTAGAGCGGGAGCAGGGTGATACGCAGTATTTT; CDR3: CASSSLEREQGDTQYF
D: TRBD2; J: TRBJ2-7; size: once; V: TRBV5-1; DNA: TGCGCCAGCAGCTTGGCTAGCGGGTTCTACGAGCAGTACTTC; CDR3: CASSLASGFYEQYF
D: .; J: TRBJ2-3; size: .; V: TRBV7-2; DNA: TGTGCCAGCAGCCCCGGGGCGGGGGATACGCAGTATTTT; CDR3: CASSPGAGDTQYF
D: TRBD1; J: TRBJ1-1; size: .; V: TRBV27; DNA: TGTGCCAGCAGTACAGGGGTTACTGAAGCTTTCTTT; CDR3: CASSTGVTEAFF
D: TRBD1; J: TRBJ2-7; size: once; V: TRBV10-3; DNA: TGTGCCATCAGTTTACAGGGGAGCGACGAGCAGTACTTC; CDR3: CAISLQGSDEQYF
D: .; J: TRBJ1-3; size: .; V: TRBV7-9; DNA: TGTGCCAGCAGCTTAGAAGGCAGGGGCTGGGGAAACACCATATATTTT; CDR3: CASSLEGRGWGNTIYF
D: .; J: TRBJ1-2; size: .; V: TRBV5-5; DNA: TGTGCCAGCAGCCTGAAGACCCGGGGACCAACTAACTATGGCTACACCTTC; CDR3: CASSLKTRGPTNYGYTF
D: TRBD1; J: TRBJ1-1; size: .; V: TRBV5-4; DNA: TGTGCCAGCAGGGCGGGACAGGGGGCAACGAACACTGAAGCTTTCTTT; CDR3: CASRAGQGATNTEAFF
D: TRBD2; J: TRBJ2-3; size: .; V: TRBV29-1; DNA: TGCAGCGTTACTAGCGGGAGCTCTTCCGGCACAGATACGCAGTATTTT; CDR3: CSVTSGSSSGTDTQYF
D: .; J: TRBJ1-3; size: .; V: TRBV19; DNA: TGTGCCAGTAGTCGGGCAGGGTCAACTGGAAACACCATATATTTT; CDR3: CASSRAGSTGNTIYF
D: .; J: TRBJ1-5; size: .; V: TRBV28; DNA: TGTGCCAGCAGCCCCCACAGGGTTGGCAATCAGCCCCAGCATTTT; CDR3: CASSPHRVGNQPQHF
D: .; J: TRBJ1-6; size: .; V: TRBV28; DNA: TGTGCCAGCAGTGGACTGAGATATAATTCACCCCTCCACTTT; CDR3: CASSGLRYNSPLHF
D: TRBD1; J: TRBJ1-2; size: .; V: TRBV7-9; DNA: TGTGCCAGCAGCTTCCGCAGCCAGGGCAGGGGGCAAGGCTACACCTTC; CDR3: CASSFRSQGRGQGYTF
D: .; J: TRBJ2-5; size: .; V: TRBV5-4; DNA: TGTGCCAGCAACCTCGGGGACCAAGAGACCCAGTACTTC; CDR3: CASNLGDQETQYF